One and the same sample provided the 17 T cell receptor beta chains below, sequenced in a study of blood T cell repertoires in COVID-19. TCRdb keeps only in-frame clones here, not all; method: immunoSEQ multiplex PCR. This sample has about 46,000 clones; approximately 85% occur once, and the top ten carry less than 20%. Material for sequencing was peripheral blood. The receptors here all came from a human donor in a cohort sampled during active COVID-19. The donor label of this sample is uncertain.

The chain uses TRBV3-1 (or the pseudogene TRBV3-2) and TRBJ2-2; 7 nucleotides match TRBD2. V lost 9 bases and J lost 0; bases outside the gene matches: 4. The length of the CDR3 is 14 residues. Germline V gene data show CDR1 as LGHDT and CDR2 as YNNKEL (reference sequence). CDR3 sequence: CASLGLANTGELFF. The CDR3 coding sequence is TGTGCCAGTCTAGGACTAGCGAACACCGGGGAGCTGTTTTTT.

In this sample, this clone turned up once. The chain is built from TRBV6-6 and TRBJ1-2; 8 nucleotides match TRBD1. The J segment lost 4 bases and the V segment lost 7 bases, leaving 11 bases of the junction unmatched. The CDR3 is made up of 15 amino acids. Germline-derived CDR1 and CDR2 are MNHNY and SVGAGI (reference sequence). Written as DNA, the CDR3 is TGTGCCAGCATTGACCGGGACAGGACCATCTATGGCTACACCTTC. This translates into CASIDRDRTIYGYTF.

The V call is TRBV22-1, the J call TRBJ2-2; TRBD1 is taken as the D call from the table, unchecked against the DNA. TRBV22-1 constitutes a pseudogene. This CDR3 region has 16 residues. The CDR3 DNA follows: TGTCCTGGGAGCGCACAGGGGTATGCGGCCACCGGGGAGCTGTTTTTT. Protein product: CPGSAQGYAATGELFF.

Within the sample, this clone is medium-sized. The rearrangement joins TRBV7-9 to TRBJ2-7, with a tentative D call TRBD2 (5 bases). The CDR3 is 15 residues long. V lost 3 bases and J 7 bases, leaving 19 bases between the germline ends. From germline, CDR1 is SEHNR and CDR2 FQNEAQ (reference sequence). CDR3 DNA: TGTGCCAGCAGCTTGCAGAGAACCACACCGGGGGAGCAGTACTTC. Amino acid sequence: CASSLQRTTPGEQYF.

The chain joins TRBV6-6 to TRBJ1-5; D possibly corresponds to TRBD1 (6 bases). Trimming shortened V by 7 bases and J by 7 bases, and 17 bases separated the two germline ends. This CDR3 spans 14 amino acids. Germline CDR1 is MNHNY and CDR2 is SVGAGI (reference sequence). CDR3 DNA: TGTGCCAGCAACCAACAGGGACGGGGCCAGCCCCAGCATTTT. Translation: CASNQQGRGQPQHF.

The chain recombines TRBV28 with TRBJ2-3, with 10 bases matching TRBD1. Unmatched junction bases numbered 19, after V lost 6 bases and J lost 4 bases. Germline V gene sequence: CDR1 MDHEN, CDR2 SYDVKM. The CDR3 loop spans 19 amino acids. The CDR3 nucleotides are TGTGCCAGCAGGGCCGGGACAGGGGCTCTTAAGGGACGGGCAGATACGCAGTATTTT. It codes for CASRAGTGALKGRADTQYF.

This chain links TRBV4-2 with TRBJ2-1; 10 bases agree with TRBD2. V was pared by 6 bases and J by 5 bases, with 7 bases of the junction left unmatched. From germline, CDR1 is LGHNA and CDR2 YNFKEQ. The CDR3 totals 15 residues. The CDR3 DNA reads TGTGCCAGCAGAGGGGCTAGCGGGGGTGACAATGAGCAGTTCTTC. This codes for CASRGASGGDNEQFF.

The chain uses TRBV3-1 (or the pseudogene TRBV3-2) and TRBJ2-1, with D hard to call. This CDR3 spans 15 amino acids. V was pared by 1 base and J by 5 bases, with 12 bases between. The germline gives CDR1 LGHDT, CDR2 YNNKEL (reference sequence). CDR3 sequence reads: CASSQGLGRNNEQFF. For the CDR3, the DNA is TGTGCCAGCAGCCAAGGGTTGGGCAGAAACAATGAGCAGTTCTTC.

The rearrangement links TRBV19 to TRBJ2-2; D uncertain. This CDR3 is built from 15 residues. V dropped 0 bases and J dropped 0 bases, with 5 bases sitting between them. Germline V gene lookup returns CDR1 LNHDA and CDR2 SQIVND (reference sequence). CDR3 in amino acids: CASSIDQANTGELFF. The CDR3, as DNA: TGTGCCAGTAGTATAGATCAGGCGAACACCGGGGAGCTGTTTTTT. Using reference TRBV19 and TRBJ2-2 for the parts outside the CDR3, the full variable domain is DGGITQSPKYLFRKEGQNVTLSCEQNLNHDAMYWYRQDPGQGLRLIYYSQIVNDFQKGDIAEGYSVSREKKESFPLTVTSAQKNPTAFYLCASSIDQANTGELFFGEGSRLTVL.

V usage is TRBV25-1 and J usage is TRBJ2-7, with a tentative D call TRBD1 (5 bases). The ends were cut back, 8 bases at V and 3 bases at J, with 14 bases in the middle. This CDR3 spans 13 amino acids. Per the germline V gene, CDR1 is MGHDK and CDR2 is SYGVNS. The CDR3 bases are TGTGCCAGCGCGGTAGGGGTGAACTACGAGCAGTACTTC. This sequence encodes CASAVGVNYEQYF.

The rearrangement links TRBV2 to TRBJ1-2, with 11 bases fitting TRBD1. The CDR3 extends over 15 amino acids. Germline lookup yields CDR1 SNHLY and CDR2 FYNNEI. V lost 4 bases to trimming and J lost 3 bases; unmatched junction nucleotides: 4. CDR3 loop: CASSVGQGAYYGYTF. The CDR3 DNA sequence: TGTGCCAGCAGTGTCGGACAGGGGGCGTACTATGGCTACACCTTC.

This rearrangement joins TRBV3-1 (or the pseudogene TRBV3-2) to TRBJ2-3; TRBD2 matches at 9 bases. The V gene end was trimmed by 6 bases and the J gene end by 3 bases; junction bases not matched to a gene: 7. The CDR3 is 15 amino acids. CDR1 is LGHDT and CDR2 is YNNKEL in the germline V gene (reference sequence). The chain's CDR3 is CASRSLRGGTDTQYF. The DNA of the CDR3 is TGTGCCAGCAGGTCGCTGCGGGGGGGGACAGATACGCAGTATTTT.

The chain employs TRBV6-5 and TRBJ2-7; D not certain. The length of the CDR3 is 12 residues. The V gene's germline CDR1 is MNHEY and CDR2 SVGAGI. Trimming took 8 bases from V and 3 from J, leaving 11 bases between them. The CDR3 protein is CASANPGYEQYF. The CDR3 region has the DNA TGTGCCAGCGCCAACCCAGGCTACGAGCAGTACTTC.

J is TRBJ2-7 and V is TRBV5-1; 7 bases align to TRBD1. V gave up 3 bases and J gave up 1 base; unmatched junction bases: 4. The CDR3 length is 14 residues. Germline V gene sequence: CDR1 SGHRS, CDR2 YFSETQ. CDR3 in DNA: TGCGCCAGCAGCTGGTCAGGGGGATCCTACGAGCAGTACTTC. Its translation is CASSWSGGSYEQYF. Full variable domain (missing parts from reference TRBV5-1 and TRBJ2-7): KAGVTQTPRYLIKTRGQQVTLSCSPISGHRSVSWYQQTPGQGLQFLFEYFSETQRNKGNFPGRFSGRQFSNSRSEMNVSTLELGDSALYLCASSWSGGSYEQYFGPGTRLTVT.

V and J are TRBV29-1 and TRBJ2-3; D is perhaps TRBD2 (7 bases). The CDR3 is made up of 14 amino acids. The germline V gene has CDR1 SQVTM and CDR2 ANQGSEA. V shed 1 base and J shed 4 bases, with 12 bases lying between them. CDR3 DNA: TGCAGCGTTGAAGCAGGGGAGGGCCCAGATACGCAGTATTTT. Its protein product is CSVEAGEGPDTQYF.

This chain joins TRBV6-1 and TRBJ1-1, with TRBD1 identical over 7 bases. Germline V gene data show CDR1 as MNHNS and CDR2 as SASEGT. The CDR3 loop spans 15 amino acids. The J segment lost 4 bases and the V segment lost 2 bases, leaving 7 bases of the junction unmatched. CDR3 coding DNA: TGTGCCAGCAGTGAACTCTCAGGGGGGCTCACTGAAGCTTTCTTT. This codes for CASSELSGGLTEAFF.

This sequence joins TRBV19 and TRBJ1-1; the match to TRBD1 covers 7 bases. V lost 4 bases to trimming and J lost 2 bases; unmatched junction nucleotides: 13. The CDR3 loop spans 17 amino acids. Germline V gene sequence: CDR1 LNHDA, CDR2 SQIVND (reference sequence). The CDR3 region has the DNA TGTGCCAGTAGTACTTCGACAGGGCAGACGCCAAACACTGAAGCTTTCTTT. Its translation is CASSTSTGQTPNTEAFF.